What follows is one TCR beta chain and its context. Its target antigen remains unknown. Base qualities are not at hand, and no much larger clone is one base apart. The TCR beta CDR3 regions were amplified from the RNA transcripts. A first-round RT-PCR of the TCR CDR3 used the HTBI primer set with the Qiagen OneStep RT-PCR kit. Libraries were constructed in a second round of multiplex PCR, after which size selection and purification were performed. Sequencing of the libraries was done on an Illumina HiSeq2000 using paired-end 100 bp reads. The authors' analysis ran thus. SOAPnuke was used to process the raw data, throwing out any read that contained adapters or uncalled bases, had a mean Phred below 15, or lacked an exact constant-primer or identifier match. COPE v1.2.5 was used to merge the high-quality paired reads, and each unique nucleotide sequence was defined as a clonotype. MiTCR v1.1 was used to align clonotypes to the IMGT TRBV, TRBD and TRBJ reference segments. Only V-J combinations with frequency above 0.0001, covering roughly 99% of repertoires, were analysed. A TCS score was defined as the ratio between F50 (clonal expansion) and ExV (chaos), using BLOSUM62-based TCRdist between CDR3 peptides within each V-J. Welch's t-statistics and random forest reduced 500 to 650 V-J features to fewer than 15, which were used in a naive Bayes classifier (R e1071). TCRdb ran its own pipeline on the public reads, namely fastp trimming at Q25 and MiXCR clone calling, and kept in-frame beta chains. Every CDR3 protein is listed once, alongside the most common genes and DNA of its rows. The V and J calls come from TCRdb's annotation, not from the publication. This sample is represented by roughly 640,000 distinct CDR3 sequences; about a sixth of them were singletons. Clones ranked in the top ten supply about 3.5% of the sample.

The data are from a study of T cells in Graves' hyperthyroidism and ophthalmopathy (dated by TCRdb to the late 2010s). The study in broad terms: Peripheral blood was sampled at the time of initial diagnosis, prior to any treatment. The 75 to 100 discovery patients were randomly divided into training and test sets at a 7:3 ratio. An independent validation cohort of under 20 hyperthyroidism patients and approximately 17 patients who later progressed to ophthalmopathy tested prospective prediction of ophthalmopathy. To identify distinguishing TCR V-J signatures, a discovery cohort of roughly 100 patients was used, comprising some 45 with Graves' ophthalmopathy and some 57 with stable Graves' hyperthyroidism. According to the paper, TCR Vbeta CDR3 sequencing was carried out on over 130 peripheral blood samples, which came from about 45 ophthalmopathy, around 75 hyperthyroidism and roughly 17 progressor patients. After sampling, hyperthyroidism patients received methimazole starting at 30 mg daily, and ophthalmopathy patients received high-dose intravenous methylprednisolone. Thyroid tissue and blood T-cell repertoires from roughly six Graves' hyperthyroidism patients were also compared in the study. The paper as a whole reports these results and caveats: A 13 V-J signature model separated ophthalmopathy from stable hyperthyroidism, with 87.88% sensitivity and roughly 82% specificity in cross-validation and 80%/75% in testing. Most expanded thyroid clonotypes (frequency above 0.001) were also found in blood, which suggests that blood repertoires may mirror thyroid immune responses. No statistical method was used to set the sample size in advance, and investigators knew the group allocation. In validation, progression to ophthalmopathy was predicted by the model with approximately 67% sensitivity and 72% to 85% specificity, a median of about 6 months before onset.

The CDR3, from cysteine to phenylalanine, totals 14 residues. Only the CDR3 DNA is retained, 42 bases long and in frame from the first base. V is reduced by 3 bases and J by 5 bases, leaving a spacing of 14 bases between them. The germline V gene (reference sequence) supplies CDR1 DFQATT and CDR2 SNEGSKA. Ophthalmopathy patients had moderately to severely active disease, with a Clinical Activity Score of 3 or more, a NOSPECS grade of 4 or more, and a disease duration of less than 3 months. Exclusion was applied to patients with uncontrolled infections, other autoimmune diseases, pregnancy or lactation. Diagnoses were based on clinical symptoms, serum thyroxine and TRAb, thyroid ultrasound and orbital computed tomography. PBMCs were isolated from 7.5 to 10 ml of fresh peripheral blood by Ficoll-Paque density gradient centrifugation. Total RNA was extracted with Trizol reagent, and quality was checked on an Agilent 2100 Bioanalyzer.

Recombination joined TRBV20-1 with TRBJ2-4, and perhaps TRBD2 as D gene, on 7 matching bases. This sequence originates from a woman aged 40 to 55 with Graves' ophthalmopathy. The specimen sequenced was blood. The sequenced DNA: TGCAGTGCTAGGGGAGGGGGAAGCCAAAACATTCAGTACTTC. This is translated as CSARGGGSQNIQYF.